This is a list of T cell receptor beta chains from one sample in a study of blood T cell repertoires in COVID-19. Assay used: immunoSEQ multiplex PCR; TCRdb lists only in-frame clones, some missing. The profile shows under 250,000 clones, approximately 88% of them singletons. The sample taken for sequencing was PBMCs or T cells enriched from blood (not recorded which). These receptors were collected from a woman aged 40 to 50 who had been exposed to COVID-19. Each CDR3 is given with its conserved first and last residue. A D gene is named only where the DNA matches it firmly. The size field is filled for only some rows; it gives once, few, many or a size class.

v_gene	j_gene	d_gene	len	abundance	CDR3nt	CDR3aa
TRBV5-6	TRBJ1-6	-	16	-	TGTGCCAGCAGCCTGGGGAGGTTCAGCTACAATTCACCCCTCCACTTT	CASSLGRFSYNSPLHF
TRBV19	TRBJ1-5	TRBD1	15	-	TGTGCCAGTACCCCCTCGGGAGGGGGCGATCAGCCCCAGCATTTT	CASTPSGGGDQPQHF
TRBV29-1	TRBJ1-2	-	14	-	TGCAGCGTTGAAGAAGCACCGGGAAACTATGGCTACACCTTC	CSVEEAPGNYGYTF
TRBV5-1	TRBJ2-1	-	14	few	TGCGCCAGCAGCCCCTCGGCAGGAAACAATGAGCAGTTCTTC	CASSPSAGNNEQFF
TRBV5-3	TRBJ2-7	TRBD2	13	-	TGTGCCAGTAGAGAAGCGGGGCTTTTTGAGCAGTACTTC	CASREAGLFEQYF
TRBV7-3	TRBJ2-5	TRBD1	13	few	TGTGCCAGCAGCTCGGGACAGCAAGAGACCCAGTACTTC	CASSSGQQETQYF
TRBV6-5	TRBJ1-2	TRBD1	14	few	TGTGCCAGCAGCTGGACAGGGTCATACTATGGCTACACCTTC	CASSWTGSYYGYTF
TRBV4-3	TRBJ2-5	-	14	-	TGCGCCAGCAGCCTAAAAGGGGGAGGGGAGACCCAGTACTTC	CASSLKGGGETQYF
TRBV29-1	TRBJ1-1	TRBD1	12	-	TGCAGCGTCGTGACAGGGATCACTGAAGCTTTCTTT	CSVVTGITEAFF
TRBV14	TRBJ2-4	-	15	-	TGTGCCAGCAGCCAAGATTGGGCAGGGGCAAACATTCAGTACTTC	CASSQDWAGANIQYF
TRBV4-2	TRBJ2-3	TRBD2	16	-	TGTGCCAGCAGCCCCGGGACTAGCGGGAGCTCAGATACGCAGTATTTT	CASSPGTSGSSDTQYF
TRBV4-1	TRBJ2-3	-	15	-	TGCGCCAGCAGCCAAGAGGGCTACAACACAGATACGCAGTATTTT	CASSQEGYNTDTQYF
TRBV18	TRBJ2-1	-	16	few	TGTGCCAGCTCACCGCAAGCGGGTCCCGCCTACAATGAGCAGTTCTTC	CASSPQAGPAYNEQFF
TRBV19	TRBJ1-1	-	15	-	TGTGCCAGTAGTACCCCCAGGGGTTCGAACACTGAAGCTTTCTTT	CASSTPRGSNTEAFF
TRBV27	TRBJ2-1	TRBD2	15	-	TGTGCCAGCAGTCCGGGGACTAGCGGGAGAGGTGAGCAGTTCTTC	CASSPGTSGRGEQFF
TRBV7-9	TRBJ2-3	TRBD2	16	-	TGTGCCAGCAGCTTACTTAGCGGGGGGGCCAAAGATACGCAGTATTTT	CASSLLSGGAKDTQYF
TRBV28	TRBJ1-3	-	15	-	TGTGCCAGCAGTTTAGGGGGCGCTTCAGGGAACACCATATATTTT	CASSLGGASGNTIYF
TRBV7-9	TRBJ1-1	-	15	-	TGTGCCAGCAGCTTCCTTATTAGGGGAAACACTGAAGCTTTCTTT	CASSFLIRGNTEAFF
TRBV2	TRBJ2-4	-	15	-	TGTGCCAGCAGCCCGGGAAATCTAGCCAAAAACATTCAGTACTTC	CASSPGNLAKNIQYF
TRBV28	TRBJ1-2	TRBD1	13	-	TGTGCCAGCACCCTCGGACAGGTCCTTAGCTACACCTTC	CASTLGQVLSYTF
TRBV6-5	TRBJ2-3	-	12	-	TGTGCCAGCAGTTACCCCCGAGGAGCGCAGTATTTT	CASSYPRGAQYF
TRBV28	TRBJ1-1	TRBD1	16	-	TGTGCCAGCAGTGAGGGACAGGGGGCGGGAGGCACTGAAGCTTTCTTT	CASSEGQGAGGTEAFF
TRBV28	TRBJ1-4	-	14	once	TGTGCCAGCAGTTTTCAGGGGATAAATGAAAAACTGTTTTTT	CASSFQGINEKLFF
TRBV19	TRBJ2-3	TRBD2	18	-	TGTGCCAGTAGGGTTCGTAGTAGCGGGAGGCTGAGCACAGATACGCAGTATTTT	CASRVRSSGRLSTDTQYF
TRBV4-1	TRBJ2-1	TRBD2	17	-	TGCGCCAGCAGCCAAGGTCCCGGGACTAGCGGTTACAATGAGCAGTTCTTC	CASSQGPGTSGYNEQFF
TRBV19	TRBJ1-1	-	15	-	TGTGCCAGTAGTATCGATGCAGGGCTTAACACTGAAGCTTTCTTT	CASSIDAGLNTEAFF
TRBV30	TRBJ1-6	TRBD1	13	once	TGTGCCTGGAGTGGGCAGGGGGGCTCACCCCTCCACTTT	CAWSGQGGSPLHF
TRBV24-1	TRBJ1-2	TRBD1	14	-	TGTGCCACCCAGGGGGGACCGGAAAAGTATGGCTACACCTTC	CATQGGPEKYGYTF
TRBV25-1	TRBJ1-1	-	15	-	TGTGCCAGCAGTGACGCAGGCAGGGTGGGCACTGAAGCTTTCTTT	CASSDAGRVGTEAFF
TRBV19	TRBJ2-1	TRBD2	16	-	TGTGCCAGTAGTATAGAACCTCGGATAGCGGGAGAAATCCAGTTCTTC	CASSIEPRIAGEIQFF
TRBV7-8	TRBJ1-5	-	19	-	TGTGCCAGCAGCCCCTGGGTCTGGGGGCGAAGTGGCGACAATCAGCCCCAGCATTTT	CASSPWVWGRSGDNQPQHF
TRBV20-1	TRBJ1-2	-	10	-	TGCAGTGCTCTAGACTGGGGCTACACCTTC	CSALDWGYTF
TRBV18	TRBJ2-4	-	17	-	TGTGCCAGCTCACCACGGACTGGCTTGGTTGCCAAAAACATTCAGTACTTC	CASSPRTGLVAKNIQYF
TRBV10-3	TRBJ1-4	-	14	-	TGTGCCATCAGTCAGGGCTCTTTTAATGAAAAACTGTTTTTT	CAISQGSFNEKLFF
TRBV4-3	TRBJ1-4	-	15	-	TGCGCCAGCACCGAACGGAGGGGACGTAATGAAAAACTGTTTTTT	CASTERRGRNEKLFF
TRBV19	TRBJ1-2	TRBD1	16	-	TGTGCCAGTAGTATAGATATAGGGACAGGGCCCGATGGCTACACCTTC	CASSIDIGTGPDGYTF
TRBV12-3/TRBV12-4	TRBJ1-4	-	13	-	TGTGCCAGCGGTGTAGTTTCAGGTGAAAAACTGTTTTTT	CASGVVSGEKLFF
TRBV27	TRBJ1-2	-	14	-	TGTGCCAGCAGCCCAGTAGGGGGACTATATGGCTACACCTTC	CASSPVGGLYGYTF
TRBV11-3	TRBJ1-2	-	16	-	TGTGCCAGCAGCTTAAGTTGGGCAGACAGGAACTATGGCTACACCTTC	CASSLSWADRNYGYTF
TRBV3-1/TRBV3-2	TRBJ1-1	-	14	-	TGTGCCAGCAGCCGCAACGACAGGAACACTGAAGCTTTCTTT	CASSRNDRNTEAFF
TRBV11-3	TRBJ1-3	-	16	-	TGTGCCAGCAGTTCGCCCGACAGCCCCGCTGGAAACACCATATATTTT	CASSSPDSPAGNTIYF
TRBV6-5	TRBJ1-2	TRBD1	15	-	TGTGCCAGCAGTAGATCTCGACAGGGAGCCTATGGCTACACCTTC	CASSRSRQGAYGYTF
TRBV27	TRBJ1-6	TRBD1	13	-	TGTGCCAGCAGGACAGGGGGCCACTCACCCCTCCACTTT	CASRTGGHSPLHF
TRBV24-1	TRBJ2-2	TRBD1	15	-	TGTGCCACCAGTGATCCCGGGACAGGGGCCGGGGAGCTGTTTTTT	CATSDPGTGAGELFF
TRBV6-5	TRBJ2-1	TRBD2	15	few	TGTGCCAGCAGACCCCAGCGGGAGGGCCGCAATGAGCAGTTCTTC	CASRPQREGRNEQFF
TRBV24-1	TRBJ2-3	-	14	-	TGTGCCACCAGCCTAGCGCCTAGCACAGATACGCAGTATTTT	CATSLAPSTDTQYF
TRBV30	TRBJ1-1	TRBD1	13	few	TGTGCCGGCAACTACAGGGGCGGTACTGAAGCTTTCTTT	CAGNYRGGTEAFF
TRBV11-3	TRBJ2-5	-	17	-	TGTGCCAGCAGCTTAGTAGTGGTTGGCAGGGCTACGGGGACCCAGTACTTC	CASSLVVVGRATGTQYF
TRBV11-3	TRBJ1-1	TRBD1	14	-	TGTGCCAGCAGCCGTTTGGGACAGGGTACTGAAGCTTTCTTT	CASSRLGQGTEAFF
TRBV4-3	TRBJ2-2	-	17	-	TGCGCCAGCAGCCGGGAAAGGGCGGGGTCACACACCGGGGAGCTGTTTTTT	CASSRERAGSHTGELFF
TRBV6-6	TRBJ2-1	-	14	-	TGTGCCAGCAGTTACCCCGACAGGCGAAATGAGCAGTTCTTC	CASSYPDRRNEQFF
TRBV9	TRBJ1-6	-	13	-	TGTGCCAGCAGCGGCGCAGGTAATTCACCCCTCCACTTT	CASSGAGNSPLHF
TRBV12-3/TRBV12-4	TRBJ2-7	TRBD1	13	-	TGTGCCAGCAGAGGGACAGGGGGCAATGAGCAGTACTTC	CASRGTGGNEQYF
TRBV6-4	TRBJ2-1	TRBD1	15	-	TGTGCCAGCAGCCCAGGGGGCGGGAACCACAATGAGCAGTTCTTC	CASSPGGGNHNEQFF
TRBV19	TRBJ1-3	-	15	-	TGTGCCAGTAGTCCGTCGGTCCTTCGGGGAAACACCATATATTTT	CASSPSVLRGNTIYF
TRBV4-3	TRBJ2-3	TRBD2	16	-	TGCGCCAGCAGCCAAGCACTAGCGGGAGGCGCGGATACGCAGTATTTT	CASSQALAGGADTQYF
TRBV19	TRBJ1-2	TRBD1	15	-	TGTGCCAGTAGTATTTACTGGACAGGGGGCAAAGGCTACACCTTC	CASSIYWTGGKGYTF
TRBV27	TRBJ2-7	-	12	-	TGTGCCAGCAGCCCGGGTTCCTACGAGCAGTACTTC	CASSPGSYEQYF
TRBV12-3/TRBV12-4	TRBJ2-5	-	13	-	TGTGCCAGCAGGATTAAGGCGGGAGAGACCCAGTACTTC	CASRIKAGETQYF